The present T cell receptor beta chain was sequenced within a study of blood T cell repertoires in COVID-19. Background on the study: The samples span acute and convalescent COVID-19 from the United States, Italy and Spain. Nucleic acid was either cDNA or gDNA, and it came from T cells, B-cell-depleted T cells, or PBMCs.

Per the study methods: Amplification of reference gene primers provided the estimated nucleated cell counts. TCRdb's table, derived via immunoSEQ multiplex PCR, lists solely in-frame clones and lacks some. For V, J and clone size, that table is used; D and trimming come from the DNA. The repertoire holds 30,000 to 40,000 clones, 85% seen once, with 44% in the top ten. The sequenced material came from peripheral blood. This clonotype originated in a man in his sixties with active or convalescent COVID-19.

CDR3 region: CASKRTGEETQYF. As DNA, the CDR3 is TGTGCCAGTAAAAGGACAGGGGAAGAGACCCAGTACTTC. V usage is TRBV19 and J usage is TRBJ2-5; 9 bases map to TRBD1. The junction had 3 bases not matched to a gene; V was cut back by 7 bases and J by 3 bases. This CDR3 is 13 amino acids long. CDR1 is LNHDA and CDR2 is SQIVND in the germline V gene (reference sequence).